This entry features one TCR beta chain sequence. Participant ages covered about 18 to 89 years across 24 US areas. Cohorts were based on clinical histories the participants reported. Two negative PCRs, clearance, or symptom resolution were required of recovered Cohort 3 donors. The sample belongs to a study of blood T cell repertoires in COVID-19. TCRdb's copy holds only in-frame clones and misses some; the assay was immunoSEQ multiplex PCR. The table includes hundreds of thousands of clones, 86% detected once. Germline lookup yields CDR1 SGHRS and CDR2 YFSETQ. CDR3 length: 17 amino acids. J lost 2 bases, V lost 0 bases, and 7 bases had no gene match.

Sequenced input: PBMCs or T cells enriched from blood (not recorded which). This receptor was obtained from a man aged 18 to 29 who had recovered from COVID-19. The chain employs TRBV5-1 and TRBJ2-3, with TRBD2 matching 9 bases. The CDR3: CASSLEDSGSTTDTQYF. The CDR3 DNA reads as TGCGCCAGCAGCTTGGAGGATAGCGGGAGTACCACAGATACGCAGTATTTT.